This section outlines one TCR beta chain sequence together with its context. The data derive from a study of blood T cell repertoires in COVID-19. As for the study in general: T cells, B-cell-depleted T cells, or PBMCs provided the cDNA or gDNA that served as material.

Original methodology: Amplifying reference gene primers gave estimates of nucleated cell counts. Only in-frame clones appear in the TCRdb table, and some are missing; sequencing was by immunoSEQ multiplex PCR. That table is the source of V, J and clone size, and D and trimming were worked out from the DNA. Here the sample spans 200,000 to 250,000 clones, approximately 85% being singletons. From germline, CDR1 is SGDLS and CDR2 YYNGEE. The CDR3 sequence is 17 residues long. V was trimmed by 4 bases and J by 0 bases, leaving 17 bases between them. The sequenced material came from peripheral blood. The clonotype comes from a man aged 80 or over with acute or convalescent COVID-19. The chain employs TRBV9 and TRBJ1-3; D not resolved. The CDR3 reads CASSLLGVPSSGNTIYF. The CDR3 nucleotides read TGTGCCAGCAGCCTCTTGGGAGTCCCAAGCTCTGGAAACACCATATATTTT.